One T cell receptor beta chain is described in this entry. These data belong to a study of blood T cell repertoires in COVID-19. Study-wide background: Collection of acute and convalescent COVID-19 samples took place in the United States, Italy and Spain.

The CDR3 totals 15 residues. Trimming removed 6 bases at V and 5 bases at J, with 15 bases between. In germline, CDR1 is SGHRS, CDR2 YFSETQ. Assay used: immunoSEQ multiplex PCR; TCRdb lists only in-frame clones, some missing. The data show 200,000 to 250,000 clones, 85% to 90% seen once. The source is a woman in her forties or fifties with COVID-19, enrolled during active disease. The chain has TRBV5-1 and TRBJ1-6; a possible D gene is TRBD1 (5 bases). Sequencing was performed on peripheral blood. The CDR3 region is CASTLGRAHNSPLHF. The CDR3 coding sequence is TGCGCCAGCACCCTGGGCAGGGCTCATAATTCACCCCTCCACTTT.